The 4 T cell receptor beta chains below were found in one sample sequenced in a study of Graves' ophthalmopathy and Graves' hyperthyroidism. As the template, RNA transcripts were used to amplify TCR beta CDR3 regions. HTBI primers served in a first-round RT-PCR, which a second-round multiplex PCR followed. TCRdb passed the multiplex PCR reads through MiXCR, listing each CDR3 protein once. The data hold over 450,000 distinct CDR3 sequences, with approximately 15% observed a single time. The source material was blood. These receptors were collected from a woman aged 30 to 39 with Graves' ophthalmopathy.

This clonotype was observed at least ten times. The chain recombines TRBV6-5 with TRBJ1-1; D not certain. Germline lookup yields CDR1 MNHEY and CDR2 SVGAGI. This CDR3 has 11 residues. Between the trimmed V and J ends, which lost 4 bases and 7 bases, there was a span of 7 bases. In nucleotides, the CDR3 is TGTGCCAGCAGTTCGAGAGATGAAGCTTTCTTT. Protein product: CASSSRDEAFF.

This chain joins TRBV4-2 and TRBJ1-2; TRBD1 is a possible D gene (5 bases). V was trimmed by 0 bases and J by 1 base, leaving 18 bases between them. The CDR3 loop spans 18 amino acids. Germline V gene lookup returns CDR1 LGHNA and CDR2 YNFKEQ. CDR3 DNA: TGTGCCAGCAGCCAAGACCCACCCGGGACGGAGGTTAACTATGGCTACACCTTC. Translated: CASSQDPPGTEVNYGYTF.

The chain recombines TRBV7-9 with TRBJ2-7; D not resolved. Germline CDR1 SEHNR, CDR2 FQNEAQ (reference sequence). This CDR3 has 12 residues. V was clipped by 2 bases and J by 5 bases, with 7 bases between them. In DNA form, the CDR3 reads TGTGCCAGCAGCTTAAGGTTCGACGAGCAGTACTTC. Its translation: CASSLRFDEQYF. Full variable domain (rest looked up from reference TRBV7-9 and TRBJ2-7): DTGVSQNPRHKITKRGQNVTFRCDPISEHNRLYWYRQTLGQGPEFLTYFQNEAQLEKSRLLSDRFSAERPKGSFSTLEIQRTEQGDSAMYLCASSLRFDEQYFGPGTRLTVT.

This clonotype showed up many times. The chain joins TRBV7-2 to TRBJ2-7; D gene unclear. The CDR3 contains 14 residues. Per germline, CDR1 SGHTA and CDR2 FQGNSA. Trimming removed 5 bases at V and 7 bases at J, with 18 bases between. The CDR3 DNA is TGTGCCAGCAGCCACGGCCTGGGGTCTGGGGAGCAGTACTTC. Protein sequence: CASSHGLGSGEQYF.